This T cell receptor (beta chain) was captured by sequencing in a study of blood T cell repertoires in COVID-19. Study in general: Material from acute and convalescent COVID-19 was sourced from the United States, Italy and Spain.

This CDR3 is 15 amino acids long. Germline assignment: CDR1 MGHRA and CDR2 YSYEKL. V lost 0 bases to trimming and J lost 7 bases, with 16 bases between them. The repertoire was sequenced with immunoSEQ multiplex PCR; TCRdb's copy has only in-frame clones and lacks some. The sample yields about 190,000 clones, 70% to 90% seen once. Sequencing was performed on PBMCs or T cells enriched from blood (not recorded which). This receptor was taken from a woman in her forties in a cohort exposed to, infected with or recovered from COVID-19 (not recorded which). The genes are TRBV4-1 and TRBJ2-7; D possibly corresponds to TRBD2 (5 bases). CDR3 DNA: TGCGCCAGCAGCCAAGATCCAGGTACCCGCGGGGAGCAGTACTTC. Protein sequence: CASSQDPGTRGEQYF.